The present entry profiles one TCR beta chain with its context. No antigen is known for it. Base qualities are not recorded, but no much larger clone differs from it by a single base. The sample is drawn from a study of T cell repertoires in chronic hepatitis B (dated by TCRdb to 2018 to 2020). Trimming takes 0 bases from V and 3 bases from J, and the germline ends sit 18 bases apart. The germline V gene provides CDR1 SQVTM and CDR2 ANQGSEA. The CDR3 sequence holds 16 residues, the cysteine and phenylalanine included. Only the CDR3 portion is preserved as DNA: 48 bases, with reading frame beginning at the first base. Preparation of the library involved the immunoSEQ multiplex PCR assay. TCRdb stores this immuneACCESS table with in-frame sequences only. Part of the clones is absent; in the studies checked, under half of the shortfall reflects unresolved V genes, and no reason is known for the rest. Recorded for this sample are some 560 clones; 82% of them occurred a single time. The ten largest clones add up to about 28% of the sample.

The material sequenced was total CD8+ T cells from PBMCs. Recombination joined TRBV29-1 with TRBJ2-7; the D gene assignment is perhaps TRBD1 or TRBD2, with each matching 5 bases. The receptor was derived from a human donor with chronic hepatitis B virus infection. This receptor carries the CDR3 CSVEDPHPRGVYEQYF. Read as DNA, the sequence is TGCAGCGTTGAAGATCCCCACCCTCGAGGGGTCTACGAGCAGTACTTC.